Listed here is a single T cell receptor (beta chain). The antigen is unknown. This sample is part of a study of T cell responses to AZD1222 COVID-19 vaccine. There are 11 residues in the CDR3. Between the trimmed V and J ends, which lost 6 bases and 4 bases, there was a span of 6 bases. Germline CDR1 and CDR2: MNHNY and SVGAGI (reference sequence). General study results and limits: Only a handful of AZD1222 recipients, roughly 6 in all, had baseline seropositivity. Repertoire sampling happened only post peak T cell response.

Repertoires were generated with immunoSEQ multiplex PCR, while TCRdb's copy carries only in-frame clones and drops some. The sample lists over 95,000 clones, 87% occurring once. The sequence derives from an adult in good health. The chain carries TRBV6-6 and TRBJ1-1; TRBD1 is a possible D gene (6 bases). The specimen comprised peripheral blood, sampled on day 0 of AZD1222 vaccination. CDR3 sequence reads: CASRGATEAFF. In nucleotides, the CDR3 is TGTGCCAGCAGGGGGGCCACTGAAGCTTTCTTT.